This TCR beta chain was identified during a study of control samples from healthy donors and cancer patients. Repertoires were generated with immunoSEQ multiplex PCR, while TCRdb's copy carries only in-frame clones and drops some. The sample contains tens of thousands of clones, about 88% of which appear only once. Germline V lookup: CDR1 DFQATT, CDR2 SNEGSKA (reference sequence). This CDR3 spans 16 amino acids. V lost 3 bases and J lost 5, with 22 bases in between. This clonotype originated in a woman in her 70s in good health. Sequencing was carried out using blood. V is TRBV20-1 and J is TRBJ1-1, with D uncertain. The CDR3 is CSASERAGRAWTEAFF. DNA of the CDR3: TGCAGTGCTAGTGAGAGGGCCGGTCGGGCATGGACTGAAGCTTTCTTT.